The subject of this entry is one T cell receptor beta chain. Sequencing used immunoSEQ multiplex PCR; TCRdb keeps in-frame clones, though not all of them. The sample records about 94,000 clones, about 93% being singletons. The data were taken from a study of PD-1 blockade in classical Hodgkin lymphoma. Noted time point: cycle 4 day 1 (C4D1), after five to seven weeks of nivolumab. Each patient relapsed following autologous stem cell transplantation, and prior brentuximab vedotin exposure differed. J lost 7 bases, V lost 4 bases, and 13 bases had no gene match. The CDR3 is 16 amino acids. The germline CDR1 and CDR2 sequences are SGDLS and YYNGEE.

The TCR originated in a human donor with classical Hodgkin lymphoma. The V call is TRBV9, the J call TRBJ1-5, with 8 bases lining up with TRBD1. This specimen consisted of peripheral blood mononuclear cells (PBMCs), obtained before the fourth cycle of nivolumab. The CDR3 loop reads CASSPTDTGGRQPQHF. The CDR3 region has the DNA TGTGCCAGCAGCCCCACGGACACAGGGGGGAGGCAGCCCCAGCATTTT.